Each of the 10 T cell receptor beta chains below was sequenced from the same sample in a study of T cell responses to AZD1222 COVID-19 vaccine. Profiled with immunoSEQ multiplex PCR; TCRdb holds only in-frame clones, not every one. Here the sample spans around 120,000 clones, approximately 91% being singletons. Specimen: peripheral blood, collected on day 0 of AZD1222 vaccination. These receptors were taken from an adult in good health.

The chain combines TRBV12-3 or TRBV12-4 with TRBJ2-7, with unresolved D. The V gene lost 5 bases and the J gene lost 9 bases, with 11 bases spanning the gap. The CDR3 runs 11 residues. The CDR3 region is CASSPRTRQYF. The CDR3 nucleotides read TGTGCCAGCAGTCCTCGGACGCGGCAGTACTTC.

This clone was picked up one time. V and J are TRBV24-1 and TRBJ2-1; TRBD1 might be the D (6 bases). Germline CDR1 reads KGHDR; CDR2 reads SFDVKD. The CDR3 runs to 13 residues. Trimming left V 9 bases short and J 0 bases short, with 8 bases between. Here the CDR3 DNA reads TGTGCCACCGGACAGAGCTCCTACAATGAGCAGTTCTTC. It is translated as CATGQSSYNEQFF.

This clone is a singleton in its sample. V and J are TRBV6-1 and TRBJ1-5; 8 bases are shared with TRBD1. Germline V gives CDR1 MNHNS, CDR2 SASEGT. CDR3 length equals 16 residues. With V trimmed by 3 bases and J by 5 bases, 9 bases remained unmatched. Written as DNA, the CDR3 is TGTGCCAGCAGTGATGTGGCGGGGACAGGATATCAGCCCCAGCATTTT. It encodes CASSDVAGTGYQPQHF.

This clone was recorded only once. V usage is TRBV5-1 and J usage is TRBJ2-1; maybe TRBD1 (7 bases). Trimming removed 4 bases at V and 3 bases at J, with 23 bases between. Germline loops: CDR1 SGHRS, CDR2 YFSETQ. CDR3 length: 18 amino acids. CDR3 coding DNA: TGCGCCAGCAGCCAAGACCAAAACAGGGGACTTTACTACAATGAGCAGTTCTTC. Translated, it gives CASSQDQNRGLYYNEQFF.

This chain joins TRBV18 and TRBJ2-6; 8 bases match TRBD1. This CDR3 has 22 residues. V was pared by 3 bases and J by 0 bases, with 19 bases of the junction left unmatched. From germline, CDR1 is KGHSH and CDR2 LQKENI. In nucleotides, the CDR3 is TGTGCCAGCTCACCTAGGGGGCAGGGGGCTCGCATTCAACTCTCTGGGGCCAACGTCCTGACTTTC. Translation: CASSPRGQGARIQLSGANVLTF.

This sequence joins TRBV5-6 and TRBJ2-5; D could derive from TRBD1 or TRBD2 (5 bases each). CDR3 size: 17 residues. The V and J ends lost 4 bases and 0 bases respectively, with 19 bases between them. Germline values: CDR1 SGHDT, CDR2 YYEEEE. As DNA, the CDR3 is TGTGCCAGCAGCCAGGCCGGGGCCCTTACTTACCAAGAGACCCAGTACTTC. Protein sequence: CASSQAGALTYQETQYF.

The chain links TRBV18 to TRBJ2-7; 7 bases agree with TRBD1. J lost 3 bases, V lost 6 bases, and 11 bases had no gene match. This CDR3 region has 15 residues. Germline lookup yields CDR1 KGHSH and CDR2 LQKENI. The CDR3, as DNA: TGTGCCAGCTCCCTCAGGACAGGTCCATACTACGAGCAGTACTTC. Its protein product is CASSLRTGPYYEQYF.

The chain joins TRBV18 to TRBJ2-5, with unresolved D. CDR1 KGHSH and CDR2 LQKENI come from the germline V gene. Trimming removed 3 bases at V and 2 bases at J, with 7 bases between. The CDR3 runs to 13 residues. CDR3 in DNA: TGTGCCAGCTCACCCTATACACAAGAGACCCAGTACTTC. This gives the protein CASSPYTQETQYF. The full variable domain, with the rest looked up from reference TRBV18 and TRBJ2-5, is NAGVMQNPRHLVRRRGQEARLRCSPMKGHSHVYWYRQLPEEGLKFMVYLQKENIIDESGMPKERFSAEFPKEGPSILRIQQVVRGDSAAYFCASSPYTQETQYFGPGTRLLVL.

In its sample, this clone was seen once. CDR3 sequence (DNA): TGTGCCAGACGAGCTAGCGGGGGGTACAATGAGCAGTTCTTC. Its translation is CARRASGGYNEQFF. V usage is TRBV24-1 and J usage is TRBJ2-1, with 11 bases aligning to TRBD2. This CDR3 is built from 14 residues. V was pared by 11 bases and J by 4 bases, with 6 bases of the junction left unmatched. Germline CDR1 and CDR2: KGHDR and SFDVKD.

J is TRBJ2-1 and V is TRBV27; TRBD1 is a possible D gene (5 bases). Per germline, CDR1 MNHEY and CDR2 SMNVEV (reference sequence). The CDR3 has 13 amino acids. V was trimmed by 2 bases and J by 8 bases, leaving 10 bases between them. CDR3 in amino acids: CASSLDRSHEQFF. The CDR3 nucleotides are TGTGCCAGCAGTTTAGACAGAAGCCATGAGCAGTTCTTC.